The 28 T cell receptor beta chains in this list originate from one sample, sequenced in a study of blood T cell repertoires in COVID-19. TCRdb's copy holds only in-frame clones and misses some; the assay was immunoSEQ multiplex PCR. The profile covers 50,000 to 55,000 clones, with around 90% appearing a single time and 6% to 7% taken by the ten largest. Sequencing was carried out using peripheral blood. Receptors were obtained from a man aged 45-65 years with active COVID-19.

This chain connects TRBV9 to TRBJ2-2, with 7 positions matching TRBD2. Losses at the gene ends were 5 bases for V and 7 bases for J; bases not matched to a gene: 11. The CDR3 is 15 amino acids. Germline lookup yields CDR1 SGDLS and CDR2 YYNGEE. The DNA for the CDR3 is TGTGCCAGCAGTATAGACTCGGGGGGTGACGGGGAGCTGTTTTTT. Translating gives CASSIDSGGDGELFF.

The chain has TRBV6-5 and TRBJ1-2; TRBD1 agrees at 8 bases. CDR3 length: 13 amino acids. CDR1 is MNHEY and CDR2 is SVGAGI in the germline V gene. J lost 2 bases, V lost 6 bases, and 2 bases had no gene match. The CDR3 bases are TGTGCCAGCAGGCGGACAGGGAACTATGGCTACACCTTC. As protein: CASRRTGNYGYTF.

This chain connects TRBV2 to TRBJ2-7; D unclear. CDR1 SNHLY and CDR2 FYNNEI come from the germline V gene. The germline V and J ends were trimmed by 6 bases and 2 bases, with 5 bases remaining between them. This CDR3 is built from 11 residues. The CDR3 nucleotides are TGTGCCAGCAGACAGACCTACGAGCAGTACTTC. It yields the protein CASRQTYEQYF.

This clone has a single count. The chain carries TRBV11-2 and TRBJ2-3; D not resolved. Germline loops: CDR1 SGHAT, CDR2 FQNNGV. Trimming took off 5 bases at V and 0 bases at J, with 12 bases between the two ends. CDR3 length: 15 residues. The CDR3 DNA sequence: TGTGCCAGCAGCCCTCTTTACGGGAGCACAGATACGCAGTATTTT. Translating it yields CASSPLYGSTDTQYF. Full variable domain (rest looked up from reference TRBV11-2 and TRBJ2-3): EAGVAQSPRYKIIEKRQSVAFWCNPISGHATLYWYQQILGQGPKLLIQFQNNGVVDDSQLPKDRFSAERLKGVDSTLKIQPAKLEDSAVYLCASSPLYGSTDTQYFGPGTRLTVL.

This chain's CDR3 is CASSPTAGGRETQYF. The CDR3 DNA sequence: TGTGCCAGCAGTCCTACAGCGGGAGGGCGAGAGACCCAGTACTTC. The rearrangement joins TRBV27 to TRBJ2-5, with 10 bases identical to TRBD2. There are 15 residues in the CDR3. Germline-derived CDR1 and CDR2 are MNHEY and SMNVEV (reference sequence). With 5 bases clipped from V and 4 bases from J, the junction kept 7 bases outside the gene matches.

V is TRBV12-3 or TRBV12-4 and J is TRBJ2-7; no clear D gene. V gave up 3 bases and J gave up 4 bases, with 4 bases separating them. The CDR3 length is 11 residues. The CDR3 protein is CASSFSYEQYF. The CDR3 DNA follows: TGTGCCAGCAGTTTTTCATACGAGCAGTACTTC.

This chain links TRBV28 with TRBJ1-2, with 8 positions matching TRBD1. Germline loops: CDR1 MDHEN, CDR2 SYDVKM. The J segment lost 7 bases and the V segment lost 6 bases, leaving 7 bases of the junction unmatched. This CDR3 comprises 13 residues. CDR3 amino acids: CASSRTGRSGYTF. CDR3 DNA sequence: TGTGCCAGCAGCCGGACAGGGAGGTCTGGCTACACCTTC.

The gene calls are TRBV7-9 and TRBJ1-2; D is ambiguous. Germline lookup yields CDR1 SEHNR and CDR2 FQNEAQ (reference sequence). The CDR3 covers 14 residues. Trimming left V 5 bases short and J 6 bases short, with 16 bases between. The CDR3 DNA follows: TGTGCCAGCAGCCTCCCGGTTGATGAGCATGGCTACACCTTC. It codes for CASSLPVDEHGYTF.

CDR3 DNA sequence: TGTGCCAGTATCCCCACAGGGCTCAGCACAGATACGCAGTATTTT. Translated: CASIPTGLSTDTQYF. The chain links TRBV19 to TRBJ2-3; possible D gene TRBD1, 6 bases. Trimming pared 7 bases from V and 0 bases from J, leaving 14 bases between. The CDR3 contains 15 residues. The germline V gene has CDR1 LNHDA and CDR2 SQIVND (reference sequence).

The chain employs TRBV9 and TRBJ2-7; 12 nucleotides agree with TRBD2. Germline lookup yields CDR1 SGDLS and CDR2 YYNGEE. The CDR3 runs to 14 residues. V gave up 4 bases and J gave up 4 bases; unmatched junction bases: 3. The CDR3, as DNA: TGTGCCAGCAGCCCGGGACTAGCGGGTTACGAGCAGTACTTC. This codes for CASSPGLAGYEQYF.

The rearrangement joins TRBV7-9 to TRBJ1-4, with TRBD1 matching 10 bases. Germline-derived CDR1 and CDR2 are SEHNR and FQNEAQ (reference sequence). With V trimmed by 5 bases and J by 5 bases, 2 bases remained unmatched. This CDR3 is 14 amino acids long. The CDR3 is CASSRGQGNEKLFF. In DNA form, the CDR3 reads TGTGCCAGCAGCCGGGGACAGGGGAATGAAAAACTGTTTTTT.

V and J are TRBV12-5 and TRBJ2-3; D not resolved. Germline CDR1 LGHNT, CDR2 FRNRAP. The V and J ends lost 6 bases and 7 bases respectively, with 11 bases between them. This CDR3 spans 12 amino acids. CDR3 residues: CASGSEVYTQYF. The DNA for the CDR3 is TGTGCTAGTGGCTCAGAGGTATATACGCAGTATTTT.

J is TRBJ1-2 and V is TRBV18; TRBD1 matches 8 bases. V lost 4 bases to trimming and J lost 3 bases; unmatched junction nucleotides: 4. The length of the CDR3 is 14 residues. Germline loops: CDR1 KGHSH, CDR2 LQKENI. The CDR3 bases are TGTGCCAGCTCACTTCAGGACAGGGACTATGGCTACACCTTC. Residues: CASSLQDRDYGYTF.

The V gene is TRBV4-3, the J gene TRBJ2-1, with D unclear. The V end lost 0 bases, the J end lost 6 bases, and 12 bases lay between the germline ends. Looked up from germline, CDR1 is LGHNA and CDR2 is YSLEER. This CDR3 region has 15 residues. In DNA form, the CDR3 reads TGCGCCAGCAGCCAAGATCATCCTAGACTCAATGAGCAGTTCTTC. Translation gives CASSQDHPRLNEQFF.

The rearrangement links TRBV11-2 to TRBJ2-1; 7 nucleotides agree with TRBD2. Germline V gene lookup returns CDR1 SGHAT and CDR2 FQNNGV. The CDR3 has 14 residues. The V gene end was trimmed by 6 bases and the J gene end by 4 bases; junction bases not matched to a gene: 6. CDR3 protein: CASRSSSGYNEQFF. DNA for the CDR3: TGTGCCAGCAGGTCTTCTAGCGGTTACAATGAGCAGTTCTTC.

The chain employs TRBV10-1 and TRBJ2-3, with 8 bases fitting TRBD2. The germline V gene has CDR1 WNHNN and CDR2 SYGVQD (reference sequence). The CDR3 loop spans 17 amino acids. V trimming: 2 bases; J trimming: 4 bases; junction bases outside the gene matches: 11. The CDR3 region has the DNA TGCGCCAGCAGTGAGCTCGGACTAGCAGGAAGGGCAGATACGCAGTATTTT. Encoded protein: CASSELGLAGRADTQYF.

This sequence joins TRBV5-1 and TRBJ1-1; weak D call: TRBD1 (6 bases). The CDR3 extends over 15 amino acids. The V gene lost 0 bases and the J gene lost 6 bases, with 15 bases spanning the gap. CDR1 is SGHRS, CDR2 YFSETQ, per germline. The CDR3 protein is CASSLERGQTPEAFF. For the CDR3, the DNA is TGCGCCAGCAGCTTGGAGCGGGGGCAGACTCCTGAAGCTTTCTTT.

The chain is built from TRBV4-1 and TRBJ2-7; TRBD2 agrees at 12 bases. This CDR3 region has 20 residues. With V trimmed by 0 bases and J by 5 bases, 17 bases remained unmatched. The germline V gene encodes CDR1 MGHRA and CDR2 YSYEKL. CDR3 DNA: TGCGCCAGCAGCCAAGATCCGGGACTAGCGGGCCCAAAGAGAGGGAACGAGCAGTACTTC. Translating gives CASSQDPGLAGPKRGNEQYF.

The chain joins TRBV2 to TRBJ2-5; 10 nucleotides agree with TRBD2. CDR1 SNHLY and CDR2 FYNNEI come from the germline V gene. With V trimmed by 8 bases and J by 1 base, 7 bases remained unmatched. This CDR3 contains 15 residues. Here the CDR3 reads CASRFRTSGQETQYF. CDR3 DNA: TGTGCCAGCCGTTTTAGGACTAGCGGCCAAGAGACCCAGTACTTC.

The rearrangement uses TRBV5-8 and TRBJ1-2; no clear D gene. V lost 1 base and J 7 bases, leaving 8 bases between the germline ends. Per germline, CDR1 SGHTS and CDR2 YDEGEE. The CDR3 is 12 amino acids. The CDR3 coding sequence is TGTGCCAGCAGCTTGCTCACAGCTGGCTACACCTTC. Its protein is CASSLLTAGYTF.

This rearrangement joins TRBV7-9 to TRBJ1-4, with 10 bases lining up with TRBD1. The CDR3 covers 15 residues. Germline V gives CDR1 SEHNR, CDR2 FQNEAQ (reference sequence). The V gene end was trimmed by 0 bases and the J gene end by 6 bases; junction bases not matched to a gene: 1. CDR3 bases: TGTGCCAGCAGCTTAGCGGGACAGGGGTATGAAAAACTGTTTTTT. This codes for CASSLAGQGYEKLFF.

This clone was recorded many times. V gene TRBV5-1 combines with J gene TRBJ2-2; 12 bases align to TRBD2. V shed 4 bases and J 2 bases; nucleotides not matched to a gene: 9. Germline V gene data show CDR1 as SGHRS and CDR2 as YFSETQ. CDR3 length: 18 residues. CDR3 in amino acids: CASSPLAGGPVNTGELFF. The CDR3 DNA reads TGCGCCAGCAGCCCTCTAGCGGGAGGGCCTGTCAACACCGGGGAGCTGTTTTTT.

V is TRBV12-3 or TRBV12-4 and J is TRBJ1-2; unclear D gene. Trimming removed 7 bases at V and 4 bases at J, with 13 bases between. The length of the CDR3 is 13 residues. The CDR3 region is CASTFEGPYGYTF. CDR3 DNA: TGTGCCAGCACCTTTGAGGGCCCCTATGGCTACACCTTC.

The rearrangement links TRBV3-1 (or the pseudogene TRBV3-2) to TRBJ2-1; D is perhaps TRBD2 (6 bases). Trimming took 1 base from V and 15 from J, leaving 16 bases between them. The CDR3 runs 13 residues. Germline V gene lookup returns CDR1 LGHDT and CDR2 YNNKEL (reference sequence). CDR3 in DNA: TGTGCCAGCAGCCAAGCGGGGGACCCCGGGCTGTTCTTC. Protein product: CASSQAGDPGLFF.

This rearrangement joins TRBV6-4 to TRBJ2-7, with TRBD2 matching 9 bases. Losses at the gene ends were 7 bases for V and 3 bases for J; bases not matched to a gene: 7. This CDR3 is 14 amino acids long. Germline V CDR1 and CDR2: MRHNA, SNTAGT. Here the CDR3 DNA reads TGTGCCAGCAACCTGACTAGCGGTCTCTACGAGCAGTACTTC. Its protein is CASNLTSGLYEQYF.

The chain couples TRBV4-2 to TRBJ1-6; no clear D. Per the germline V gene, CDR1 is LGHNA and CDR2 is YNFKEQ. Trimming shortened V by 0 bases and J by 13 bases, and 16 bases separated the two germline ends. The CDR3 loop spans 15 amino acids. In DNA, the CDR3 is TGTGCCAGCAGCCAAGATGGCGGCGTTCGGGTTCCCCTCCACTTT. It encodes CASSQDGGVRVPLHF.

This sequence joins TRBV10-1 and TRBJ2-1; no clear D. This CDR3 is 13 amino acids long. Deletions cut 3 bases from V and 10 bases from J, with 13 bases between. From germline, CDR1 is WNHNN and CDR2 SYGVQD (reference sequence). This CDR3 reads CASSDSWLREQFF. Here the CDR3 DNA reads TGCGCCAGCAGTGATAGCTGGTTGAGGGAGCAGTTCTTC.

This clone was observed a few times. The rearrangement joins TRBV28 to TRBJ1-2, with a weak D call TRBD1 (5 bases). V was trimmed by 5 bases and J by 2 bases, leaving 18 bases between them. Looked up from germline, CDR1 is MDHEN and CDR2 is SYDVKM. There are 16 residues in the CDR3. In DNA form, the CDR3 reads TGTGCCAGCAGTCAGGTGGGGGGACCACTCAACTATGGCTACACCTTC. Translated, it gives CASSQVGGPLNYGYTF.